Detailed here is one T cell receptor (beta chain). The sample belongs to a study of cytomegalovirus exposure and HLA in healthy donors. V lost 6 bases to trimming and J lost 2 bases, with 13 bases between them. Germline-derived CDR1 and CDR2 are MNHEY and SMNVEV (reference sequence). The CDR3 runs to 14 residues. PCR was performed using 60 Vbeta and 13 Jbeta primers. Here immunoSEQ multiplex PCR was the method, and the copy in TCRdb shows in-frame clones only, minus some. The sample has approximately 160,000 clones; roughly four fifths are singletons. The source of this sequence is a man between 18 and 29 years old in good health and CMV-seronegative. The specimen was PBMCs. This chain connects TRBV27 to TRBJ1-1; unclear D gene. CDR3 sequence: CASSPGGGNTEAFF. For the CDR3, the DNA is TGTGCCAGCAGCCCCGGAGGCGGAAACACTGAAGCTTTCTTT.